The rows below give T cell receptor beta chains drawn from one sample of a study of blood T cells in healthy people across ages. MiXCR, applied by TCRdb to the 5' RACE reads, yields one record per CDR3 protein. The sample records about 500,000 distinct CDR3 sequences, 24% being singletons. The same specimen was also included in a second study, on T cells of mothers and their children.

Material: blood. These receptors were collected from a boy aged 10-17 years in good health. Both conserved end residues are part of each CDR3. The order of the fields is V gene, clone size, D gene, J gene, CDR3 DNA, CDR3 protein. D genes are given only for firm matches. A row's size may be missing; if present it is once, few, many or a size class.

v_gene: TRBV20-1; abundance: -; d_gene: TRBD2; j_gene: TRBJ2-1; CDR3nt: TGCAGTGCTCCGCGGGAGGAATACAATGAGCAGTTCTTC; CDR3aa: CSAPREEYNEQFF
v_gene: TRBV9; abundance: -; d_gene: TRBD2; j_gene: TRBJ2-1; CDR3nt: TGTGCCAGCAGCGTAGCGGGAGGGCCTTCGAAATACAATGAGCAGTTCTTC; CDR3aa: CASSVAGGPSKYNEQFF
v_gene: TRBV4-2; abundance: -; d_gene: TRBD2; j_gene: TRBJ2-7; CDR3nt: TGTGCCAGCAGCGAAAGAATAACTAGCGGGGATACCTACGAGCAGTACTTC; CDR3aa: CASSERITSGDTYEQYF
v_gene: TRBV7-2; abundance: -; d_gene: TRBD1; j_gene: TRBJ2-5; CDR3nt: TGTGCCAGCAGCACGGGACAGGGTGGGGAGACCCAGTACTTC; CDR3aa: CASSTGQGGETQYF
v_gene: TRBV3-1; abundance: -; d_gene: -; j_gene: TRBJ2-7; CDR3nt: TGTGCCAGCACCTTATCAGTGGGGGGGCCTCGCGAGCAGTACTTC; CDR3aa: CASTLSVGGPREQYF
v_gene: TRBV3-1; abundance: -; d_gene: -; j_gene: TRBJ2-2; CDR3nt: TGTGCCAGCAGCCAAGGAATGGGGACCGGGGAGCTGTTTTTT; CDR3aa: CASSQGMGTGELFF
v_gene: TRBV30; abundance: -; d_gene: -; j_gene: TRBJ1-4; CDR3nt: TGTGCCTGGACCTGGCTTGCAGGAGGAGAAAAACTGTTTTTT; CDR3aa: CAWTWLAGGEKLFF
v_gene: TRBV7-9; abundance: -; d_gene: -; j_gene: TRBJ2-5; CDR3nt: TGTGCCAGCAGCCCCTCTCCTAGCTTGGGGGAGCAGTACTTC; CDR3aa: CASSPSPSLGEQYF
v_gene: TRBV28; abundance: many; d_gene: -; j_gene: TRBJ1-5; CDR3nt: TGTGCCAGCATTGCCCTAAAGGGATCTGGATATAGCAATCAGCCCCAGCATTTT; CDR3aa: CASIALKGSGYSNQPQHF
v_gene: TRBV20-1; abundance: -; d_gene: TRBD2; j_gene: TRBJ2-5; CDR3nt: TGCAGTGCTAGGTCGCTAGCGGGAGCGGGCCCGGTAGAGACCCAGTACTTC; CDR3aa: CSARSLAGAGPVETQYF
v_gene: TRBV7-2; abundance: few; d_gene: TRBD1; j_gene: TRBJ1-5; CDR3nt: TGTGCCAGCAGCTTAGTCGGGCCAGGGGGAATCCAGCCCCAGCATTTT; CDR3aa: CASSLVGPGGIQPQHF
v_gene: TRBV4-3; abundance: -; d_gene: -; j_gene: TRBJ1-4; CDR3nt: TGCGCCAGCAGCCAAGATCAAGGGGCCGTGAATGAAAAACTGTTTTTT; CDR3aa: CASSQDQGAVNEKLFF
v_gene: TRBV12-3/TRBV12-4; abundance: -; d_gene: TRBD1; j_gene: TRBJ2-2; CDR3nt: TGTGCCAGCAGGGAACAGGGGGCCATTGACACCGGGGAGCTGTTTTTT; CDR3aa: CASREQGAIDTGELFF
v_gene: TRBV5-1; abundance: few; d_gene: -; j_gene: TRBJ2-1; CDR3nt: TGCGCCAGCAGCTTGGGACCCGGGACAGCGGGGTACAATGAGCAGTTCTTC; CDR3aa: CASSLGPGTAGYNEQFF
v_gene: TRBV6-5; abundance: -; d_gene: -; j_gene: TRBJ1-2; CDR3nt: TGTGCCAGCAGTCTCGTCGAGGGGGTCTATGGCTACACCTTC; CDR3aa: CASSLVEGVYGYTF
v_gene: TRBV2; abundance: few; d_gene: TRBD2; j_gene: TRBJ2-7; CDR3nt: TGTGCCAGCAGCCCTTCCGCTCCACTAGCGGGTTTGGTTGAGCAGTACTTC; CDR3aa: CASSPSAPLAGLVEQYF
v_gene: TRBV21-1; abundance: few; d_gene: -; j_gene: TRBJ2-5; CDR3nt: TGTGCCAGCAGCAAAGTTAAGGTCCAAGAGACCCAGTACTTC; CDR3aa: CASSKVKVQETQYF
v_gene: TRBV20-1; abundance: -; d_gene: TRBD1; j_gene: TRBJ2-7; CDR3nt: TGCAGTGCTGAGTTAACCGGGACAGGGATTCCCGAGCAGTACTTC; CDR3aa: CSAELTGTGIPEQYF
v_gene: TRBV4-3; abundance: few; d_gene: TRBD2; j_gene: TRBJ2-5; CDR3nt: TGCGCCAGCAGCCAAGATCGGACTAGCGGGGGGGCCTTGGGGACCCAGTACTTC; CDR3aa: CASSQDRTSGGALGTQYF
v_gene: TRBV28; abundance: -; d_gene: -; j_gene: TRBJ2-3; CDR3nt: TGTGCCAGCAGTCCCCGGTCTAGCACAGATACGCAGTATTTT; CDR3aa: CASSPRSSTDTQYF
v_gene: TRBV6-5; abundance: -; d_gene: TRBD2; j_gene: TRBJ2-4; CDR3nt: TGTGCCAGCAGTTCTTCTAGCGGGGGGGCCTCTGCGGCCAAAAACATTCAGTACTTC; CDR3aa: CASSSSSGGASAAKNIQYF
v_gene: TRBV29-1; abundance: -; d_gene: -; j_gene: TRBJ2-3; CDR3nt: TGCAGCGTAATCATGGATACGCAGTATTTT; CDR3aa: CSVIMDTQYF
v_gene: TRBV12-3/TRBV12-4; abundance: -; d_gene: -; j_gene: TRBJ2-1; CDR3nt: TGTGCCAGCAGTGCCTTTGGGCTGCAGGAGCAGTTCTTC; CDR3aa: CASSAFGLQEQFF
v_gene: TRBV3-1; abundance: few; d_gene: TRBD2; j_gene: TRBJ2-7; CDR3nt: TGTGCCAGCAGCCAAGCTAGCGGGGGGGCAAAATCCGAGCAGTACTTC; CDR3aa: CASSQASGGAKSEQYF
v_gene: TRBV28; abundance: few; d_gene: TRBD2; j_gene: TRBJ2-5; CDR3nt: TGTGCCACGTGGCGGGAGGGCCGGGAGACCCAGTACTTC; CDR3aa: CATWREGRETQYF
v_gene: TRBV29-1; abundance: -; d_gene: -; j_gene: TRBJ2-6; CDR3nt: TGCAGCGTTGTCGGAGGGCGGGAACCCTCTGGGGCCAACGTCCTGACTTTC; CDR3aa: CSVVGGREPSGANVLTF
v_gene: TRBV24-1; abundance: -; d_gene: TRBD1; j_gene: TRBJ2-7; CDR3nt: TGTGCCACCAGTGACACAGGGGGCCTACGAATTGACGAGCAGTACTTC; CDR3aa: CATSDTGGLRIDEQYF
v_gene: TRBV9; abundance: -; d_gene: -; j_gene: TRBJ2-6; CDR3nt: TGTGCCAGCAGGGGAAGAGCCTCTGGGGCCAACGTCCTGACTTTC; CDR3aa: CASRGRASGANVLTF
v_gene: TRBV7-2; abundance: few; d_gene: TRBD1; j_gene: TRBJ2-1; CDR3nt: TGCGCCAGCAGCTTAGGACCCCGGGACAGGGACTACAATGAGCAGTTCTTC; CDR3aa: CASSLGPRDRDYNEQFF
v_gene: TRBV6-2/TRBV6-3; abundance: -; d_gene: -; j_gene: TRBJ1-1; CDR3nt: TGTGCCAGCAGTTACACGGGCGCAACTGAAGCTTTCTTT; CDR3aa: CASSYTGATEAFF
v_gene: TRBV24-1; abundance: -; d_gene: -; j_gene: TRBJ2-3; CDR3nt: TGTGCCACCCATCGAAAAAAGCGCAGACCAACTAGCACAGATACGCAGTATTTT; CDR3aa: CATHRKKRRPTSTDTQYF
v_gene: TRBV20-1; abundance: many; d_gene: TRBD1; j_gene: TRBJ1-2; CDR3nt: TGCAGTGCTCCGGGACAGACTAACTATGGCTACACCTTC; CDR3aa: CSAPGQTNYGYTF
v_gene: TRBV7-9; abundance: -; d_gene: -; j_gene: TRBJ1-1; CDR3nt: TGTGCCAGCAGCCCACGGGAGTCAGTAGGGGAAGCTTTCTTT; CDR3aa: CASSPRESVGEAFF
v_gene: TRBV20-1; abundance: -; d_gene: TRBD1; j_gene: TRBJ2-5; CDR3nt: TGCAGTGTCACGACAGGGGGCCTTTACCAAGAGACCCAGTACTTC; CDR3aa: CSVTTGGLYQETQYF